The 25 T cell receptor beta chains reported below all come from one sample, sequenced in a study of human T cells and chemical hapten exposure. The time point was: patch test 2, 6 weeks after DPC sensitization. Treatment reported: therapeutic diphenylcyclopropenone sensitization with weekly scalp DPC. From the RACE reads, TCRdb called clonotypes with MiXCR, one entry per CDR3 protein. The table has some 100,000 distinct CDR3 sequences, 9% to 9.5% seen once. The sequencing here drew on whole blood, taken in connection with sensitization to the hapten diphenylcyclopropenone (DPC). Receptors were obtained from a woman aged 40-49 years with alopecia areata. Some clones in this sample may be carry-over from other donors' samples.

This clonotype was observed a handful of times. The chain joins TRBV19 to TRBJ1-1, with TRBD1 as a possible D gene (5 bases). CDR1 and CDR2 from the germline V gene are LNHDA and SQIVND (reference sequence). CDR3 length equals 15 residues. V lost 5 bases to trimming and J lost 0 bases, with 13 bases between them. CDR3 amino acids: CASSQPRALNTEAFF. The CDR3 nucleotides read TGTGCCAGTAGTCAACCCAGGGCTTTGAACACTGAAGCTTTCTTT.

This clonotype showed up many times. The rearrangement uses TRBV27 and TRBJ2-7; D perhaps matches TRBD2 (6 bases). Per germline, CDR1 MNHEY and CDR2 SMNVEV (reference sequence). This CDR3 comprises 13 residues. Trimming took 6 bases from V and 5 from J, leaving 14 bases between them. The CDR3 is CASSREVHHEQYF. CDR3 DNA sequence: TGTGCCAGCAGCAGGGAGGTCCACCACGAGCAGTACTTC.

In regard to this clonotype: A much larger clonotype is one base distant, so this may be a read error. This chain uses TRBV5-1 with TRBJ2-3, with 9 bases that match TRBD1. The germline V gene has CDR1 SGHRS and CDR2 YFSETQ. The CDR3 totals 16 residues. DNA of the CDR3: TGCGCCAGCAGCGACGGACAGGGGTCGAACGCGGATACGCACTATTTT. Its translation is CASSDGQGSNADTHYF.

Note on this clonotype: The junction differs from germline at one of its ends, possibly a read error. V gene TRBV18 combines with J gene TRBJ2-5; 7 bases map to TRBD1. CDR1 and CDR2 (germline): KGHSH, LQKENI. The CDR3 loop spans 14 amino acids. The CDR3 reads CACSSGQLQETQYF. In nucleotides, the CDR3 is TGTGCCTGCTCGTCGGGACAGCTCCAAGAGACCCAGTACTTC.

Ten or more counts support this clonotype. The chain couples TRBV7-9 to TRBJ2-1, with a possible D match to TRBD2 (6 bases). The CDR3 length is 15 residues. Germline V gives CDR1 SEHNR, CDR2 FQNEAQ (reference sequence). Trimming shortened V by 0 bases and J by 5 bases, and 11 bases separated the two germline ends. The CDR3 loop reads CASSLAGTAHNEQFF. CDR3 in DNA: TGTGCCAGCAGCTTAGCCGGGACTGCCCACAATGAGCAGTTCTTC. The full variable domain, in which reference TRBV7-9 and TRBJ2-1 provide the parts outside the CDR3, is DTGVSQNPRHKITKRGQNVTFRCDPISEHNRLYWYRQTLGQGPEFLTYFQNEAQLEKSRLLSDRFSAERPKGSFSTLEIQRTEQGDSAMYLCASSLAGTAHNEQFFGPGTRLTVL.

This clonotype was detected ten times or more. One end of the junction is discordant with germline, which a read error may explain. This chain uses TRBV5-4 with TRBJ2-6; possibly TRBD1 for D (5 bases). CDR3 size: 13 residues. Looked up from germline, CDR1 is SGHNT and CDR2 is YYREEE (reference sequence). The chain's CDR3 is CASSLGRASVLTF. DNA for the CDR3: TGTGCCAGCAGCTTGGGCAGGGCCAGCGTCCTGACTTTC.

J is TRBJ1-1 and V is TRBV6-6; D is unresolved. Between the trimmed V and J ends, which lost 3 bases and 3 bases, there was a span of 5 bases. The length of the CDR3 is 12 residues. The germline gives CDR1 MNHNY, CDR2 SVGAGI (reference sequence). The CDR3 loop is CASSYGDTEAFF. The CDR3 DNA reads TGTGCCAGCAGTTATGGGGACACTGAAGCTTTCTTT.

This clonotype was picked up many times. The genes are TRBV7-9 and TRBJ1-2, with no clear D. The V gene's germline CDR1 is SEHNR and CDR2 FQNEAQ (reference sequence). This CDR3 region has 13 residues. Trimming left V 6 bases short and J 2 bases short, with 10 bases between. The DNA for the CDR3 is TGTGCCAGCAGTCCGACATGGAACTATGGCTACACCTTC. As protein: CASSPTWNYGYTF.

The sample holds a few counts of this clonotype. The V gene is TRBV29-1, the J gene TRBJ1-4; D remains unclear. CDR3 length: 11 residues. The V end lost 0 bases, the J end lost 6 bases, and 2 bases lay between the germline ends. From germline, CDR1 is SQVTM and CDR2 ANQGSEA. CDR3 protein: CSVEEDEKLFF. The CDR3 nucleotides read TGCAGCGTTGAAGAAGATGAAAAACTGTTTTTT.

In its sample, this clonotype was seen many times. The chain combines TRBV7-9 with TRBJ1-2, with 8 bases that match TRBD1. The CDR3 covers 12 residues. V lost 5 bases to trimming and J lost 7 bases; unmatched junction nucleotides: 3. CDR1 is SEHNR and CDR2 is FQNEAQ in the germline V gene (reference sequence). CDR3 sequence: CASSQGASGYTF. The CDR3 DNA reads TGTGCCAGCAGCCAGGGGGCCTCTGGCTACACCTTC.

The chain recombines TRBV6-5 with TRBJ2-5; TRBD1 agrees at 8 bases. V lost 7 bases and J lost 4; bases outside the gene matches: 5. This CDR3 is built from 13 residues. CDR1 MNHEY and CDR2 SVGAGI come from the germline V gene. DNA of the CDR3: TGTGCCAGCACCATCACAGGGGGAGAGACCCAGTACTTC. Amino acids: CASTITGGETQYF.

This clonotype showed up many times. The V and J genes are TRBV6-5 and TRBJ1-3, with D possibly TRBD1 on 6 matching bases. The CDR3 is 16 residues long. Per germline, CDR1 MNHEY and CDR2 SVGAGI. The ends were cut back, 3 bases at V and 0 bases at J, with 12 bases in the middle. The CDR3, as DNA: TGTGCCAGCAGTTATTCCACAGGGACCTCTGGAAACACCATATATTTT. It encodes CASSYSTGTSGNTIYF.

This clonotype has more than one count but fewer than ten. The chain joins TRBV28 to TRBJ2-7; tentative D call: TRBD2 (5 bases). V was pared by 2 bases and J by 0 bases, with 11 bases between. Looked up from germline, CDR1 is MDHEN and CDR2 is SYDVKM. The CDR3 consists of 15 residues. In DNA, the CDR3 is TGTGCCAGCAGTTTACGAGGGATCTCCTCCTACGAGCAGTACTTC. As protein: CASSLRGISSYEQYF. The complete variable domain, with remaining parts taken from reference TRBV28 and TRBJ2-7, reads DVKVTQSSRYLVKRTGEKVFLECVQDMDHENMFWYRQDPGLGLRLIYFSYDVKMKEKGDIPEGYSVSREKKERFSLILESASTNQTSMYLCASSLRGISSYEQYFGPGTRLTVT.

This clonotype showed up many times. The chain has TRBV20-1 and TRBJ2-3, with 7 positions matching TRBD2. The CDR3 loop spans 13 amino acids. Germline loops: CDR1 DFQATT, CDR2 SNEGSKA (reference sequence). The V gene end was trimmed by 7 bases and the J gene end by 4 bases; junction bases not matched to a gene: 8. For the CDR3, the DNA is TGCAGTGGACGCGGGGGAGGGGCAGATACGCAGTATTTT. Protein sequence: CSGRGGGADTQYF.

This chain connects TRBV11-2 to TRBJ2-1, with D uncertain. Germline V CDR1 and CDR2: SGHAT, FQNNGV. Trimming took off 3 bases at V and 6 bases at J, with 12 bases between the two ends. The CDR3 spans 14 residues. For the CDR3, the DNA is TGTGCCAGCAGCTTCAGTCGGGCAGGCAATGAGCAGTTCTTC. This translates into CASSFSRAGNEQFF.

V is TRBV15 and J is TRBJ1-2; 8 bases map to TRBD1. In germline, CDR1 is LNHNV, CDR2 YYDKDF (reference sequence). V dropped 6 bases and J dropped 3; count of bases not matched to a gene: 9. This CDR3 spans 15 amino acids. CDR3 DNA: TGTGCCACCAGGAGAATCGGGACAGGAGACTATGGCTACACCTTC. It specifies CATRRIGTGDYGYTF.

This clonotype occurred many times. This rearrangement joins TRBV3-1 to TRBJ1-5; no clear D. The CDR3 is 14 residues long. Per the germline V gene, CDR1 is LGHDT and CDR2 is YNNKEL (reference sequence). Trimming shortened V by 1 base and J by 2 bases, and 6 bases separated the two germline ends. CDR3 sequence (DNA): TGTGCCAGCAGCCAAGGCGGGGGCAATCAGCCCCAGCATTTT. The encoded protein is CASSQGGGNQPQHF.

V usage is TRBV12-3 or TRBV12-4 and J usage is TRBJ2-3; TRBD1 might be the D (5 bases). This CDR3 has 13 residues. The ends were cut back, 6 bases at V and 2 bases at J, with 9 bases in the middle. CDR3: CASSTDNTDTQYF. The DNA of the CDR3 is TGTGCCAGCAGCACGGACAACACAGATACGCAGTATTTT.

This clonotype was seen ten or more times. The chain joins TRBV19 to TRBJ2-4; D might be TRBD1 (5 bases). V was pared by 5 bases and J by 1 base, with 12 bases between. The CDR3 length is 15 residues. The germline V gene has CDR1 LNHDA and CDR2 SQIVND (reference sequence). The CDR3 loop reads CASSHVPGAKNIQYF. The CDR3 DNA sequence: TGTGCCAGTAGTCACGTTCCAGGGGCCAAAAACATTCAGTACTTC. The full variable domain, its missing parts supplied by reference TRBV19 and TRBJ2-4, is DGGITQSPKYLFRKEGQNVTLSCEQNLNHDAMYWYRQDPGQGLRLIYYSQIVNDFQKGDIAEGYSVSREKKESFPLTVTSAQKNPTAFYLCASSHVPGAKNIQYFGAGTRLSVL.

The rearrangement links TRBV6-4 to TRBJ2-2; 8 bases fit TRBD1. The V gene end was trimmed by 7 bases and the J gene end by 6 bases; junction bases not matched to a gene: 7. The CDR3 extends over 14 amino acids. Germline V gives CDR1 MRHNA, CDR2 SNTAGT. The chain's CDR3 is CASTPTGESGELFF. CDR3 in DNA: TGTGCCAGCACCCCGACAGGGGAATCCGGGGAGCTGTTTTTT.

At least ten counts were recorded for this clonotype. In DNA form, the CDR3 reads TGTGCCAGCAGCCCGGACAGGGGCGGTGAGACCCAGTACTTC. Protein: CASSPDRGGETQYF. This chain uses TRBV12-3 or TRBV12-4 with TRBJ2-5; 9 bases match TRBD1. Trimming cost V 6 bases and J 5 bases; bases outside gene matches: 7. This CDR3 has 14 amino acids.

CDR3 coding DNA: TGTGCCAGCAGCAGGACTAGCGGGGGGCCAGGGACGACCGGGGAGCTGTTTTTT. As protein: CASSRTSGGPGTTGELFF. The chain carries TRBV11-1 and TRBJ2-2, with 14 bases matching TRBD2. The V and J ends lost 5 bases and 5 bases, in that order; junction bases with no gene match: 10. The CDR3 has 18 amino acids. From germline, CDR1 is SGHAT and CDR2 FQDESV (reference sequence).

This clonotype showed up many times. J is TRBJ1-1 and V is TRBV4-2; perhaps TRBD1 as D (5 bases). This CDR3 contains 15 residues. Trimming took off 5 bases at V and 4 bases at J, with 17 bases between the two ends. Germline CDR1 LGHNA, CDR2 YNFKEQ. The CDR3 spells CASSSRQGAATEAFF. The DNA of the CDR3 is TGTGCCAGCAGCAGCCGGCAGGGTGCGGCCACTGAAGCTTTCTTT.

This sequence joins TRBV27 and TRBJ2-3, with 10 bases identical to TRBD2. V shed 9 bases, J shed 4 bases, and the junction held 4 bases outside the gene matches. Germline values: CDR1 MNHEY, CDR2 SMNVEV (reference sequence). The CDR3 runs 13 residues. CDR3 loop: CASSGGRADTQYF. The CDR3 bases are TGTGCCAGTAGCGGGGGGCGCGCAGATACGCAGTATTTT.

The sample holds many counts of this clonotype. CDR3 bases: TGTGCCAGCAGTCGCGGGGGCTACACTGAAGCTTTCTTT. This encodes CASSRGGYTEAFF. The gene calls are TRBV6-5 and TRBJ1-1; D is perhaps TRBD1 (6 bases). The germline gives CDR1 MNHEY, CDR2 SVGAGI. The CDR3 is made up of 13 amino acids. The V gene lost 5 bases and the J gene lost 3 bases, with 10 bases spanning the gap.